The present entry profiles one T cell receptor (beta chain) with its context. This table comes from immunoSEQ multiplex PCR, and its TCRdb copy is limited to in-frame clones, with some not included. This sample yields some 300,000 clones, of which around 88% are seen a single time; around 13% belongs to the top ten. The V and J ends lost 0 bases and 4 bases respectively, with 15 bases between them. The CDR3 extends over 16 amino acids. In germline, CDR1 is MNHEY, CDR2 SVGAGI. This specimen belongs to a study of blood T cell repertoires in COVID-19. Study-level information: PBMCs, B-cell-depleted T cells, or T cells provided the cDNA or gDNA that made up the material.

Patients in Seattle were enrolled during active infection, then followed longitudinally. This sequence joins TRBV6-5 and TRBJ1-2; possible D gene TRBD1, 5 bases. Sequenced: peripheral blood. The sequence was obtained from a woman in her 70s with COVID-19, enrolled during active disease. CDR3 residues: CASSYSGGGYGYGYTF. The CDR3 nucleotides read TGTGCCAGCAGTTACTCGGGTGGGGGGTATGGCTATGGCTACACCTTC.